One T cell receptor beta chain is described in this entry. Its antigen is as yet unknown. The source of the sample is a study of T-cell reconstitution after alpha-beta-depleted transplantation in children. Unique molecular identifiers were incorporated when the TCRbeta library was constructed. TCRdb analysed the PCR reads with MiXCR anew, one entry per CDR3 protein. This table has about 600,000 distinct CDR3 sequences, 13% appearing once. CDR3 length: 13 residues. Trimming removed 5 bases at V and 8 bases at J, with 15 bases between. General observations from the study: At day 60, the high TCRbeta diversity found in some patients originated from recipient T cells and thymic progenitors that had survived. One year after transplant, T-cell counts and diversity came mostly from newly produced T cells. Expanded clones from the graft, numbering several hundred, reportedly supplied alpha-beta T cells about two months after transplant.

The chain links TRBV12-3 or TRBV12-4 to TRBJ1-2; D perhaps matches TRBD1 (6 bases). The sequencing used PBMCs, mostly from graft donor cells, collected 360 days after TCRalphabeta/CD19-depleted stem cell transplant. This receptor was identified in a male patient between 5 and 17 years old who had a stem cell transplant for acute myeloid leukemia, so the T cells may come from the graft donor. CDR3: CASSGRQDGGYTF. The CDR3 DNA reads as TGTGCCAGCAGTGGACGACAGGATGGCGGCTACACCTTC.